This TCR beta chain was documented in a study of OX40 agonist ivuxolimab in advanced cancers. This clone was recorded a few times. TCRdb's table, derived via immunoSEQ multiplex PCR, lists solely in-frame clones and lacks some. The sample lists under 25,000 clones, approximately 85% occurring once. Unmatched junction bases numbered 8, after V lost 5 bases and J lost 5 bases. Per the germline V gene, CDR1 is LNHDA and CDR2 is SQIVND (reference sequence). The CDR3 has 14 residues. This chain joins TRBV19 and TRBJ2-5; TRBD1 matches 7 bases. The receptor comes from an adult with an advanced solid tumor such as melanoma, head and neck, liver or kidney cancer. The starting material was CD4+ or CD8+ T cells sorted from blood, obtained in a trial of the OX40 agonist ivuxolimab. CDR3 in DNA: TGTGCCAGTAGTCCGACAGGGTGGTCGGAGACCCAGTACTTC. It is translated as CASSPTGWSETQYF.